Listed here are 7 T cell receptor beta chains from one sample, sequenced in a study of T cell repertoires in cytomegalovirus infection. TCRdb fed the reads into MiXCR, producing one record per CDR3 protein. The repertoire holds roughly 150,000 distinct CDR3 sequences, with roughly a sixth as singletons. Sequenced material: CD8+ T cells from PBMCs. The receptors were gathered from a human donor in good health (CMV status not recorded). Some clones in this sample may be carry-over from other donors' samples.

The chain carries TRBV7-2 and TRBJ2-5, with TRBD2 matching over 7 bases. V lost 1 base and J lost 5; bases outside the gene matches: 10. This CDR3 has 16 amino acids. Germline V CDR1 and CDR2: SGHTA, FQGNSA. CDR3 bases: TGTGCCAGCAGCTTAGTAGCGGGCCCCGGGGAGGAGACCCAGTACTTC. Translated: CASSLVAGPGEETQYF.

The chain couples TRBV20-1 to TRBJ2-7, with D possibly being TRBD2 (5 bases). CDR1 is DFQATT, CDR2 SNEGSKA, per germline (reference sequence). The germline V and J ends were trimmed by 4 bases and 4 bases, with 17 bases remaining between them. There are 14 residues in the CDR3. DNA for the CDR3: TGCAGTGCTAAGGGATTAGTGGACTCATACGAGCAGTACTTC. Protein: CSAKGLVDSYEQYF.

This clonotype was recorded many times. The CDR3 bases are TGTGCCAGCCTCCTGGACGTCTCCTACGAGCAGTACTTC. Amino acid sequence: CASLLDVSYEQYF. This rearrangement joins TRBV7-2 to TRBJ2-7; D unresolved. Deletions cut 8 bases from V and 0 bases from J, with 11 bases between. Looked up from germline, CDR1 is SGHTA and CDR2 is FQGNSA. CDR3 length: 13 amino acids.

CDR3 residues: CASSSYGPEDTQYF. The CDR3 DNA follows: TGTGCCAGCAGCTCTTATGGACCGGAAGATACGCAGTATTTT. The chain carries TRBV14 and TRBJ2-3; no clear D gene. There are 14 residues in the CDR3. The V and J ends lost 5 bases and 5 bases respectively, with 14 bases between them. CDR1 and CDR2 (germline): SGHDN, FVKESK.

This chain's CDR3 is CASSYSIGAGELFF. DNA of the CDR3: TGTGCCAGCAGTTACTCGATCGGGGCTGGGGAGCTGTTTTTT. V gene TRBV6-2 or TRBV6-3 combines with J gene TRBJ2-2; tentatively, D is TRBD1 or TRBD2 (5 bases each). CDR3 length equals 14 residues. Germline V gives CDR1 MNHEY, CDR2 SVGEGT. Deletions cut 0 bases from V and 8 bases from J, with 10 bases between.

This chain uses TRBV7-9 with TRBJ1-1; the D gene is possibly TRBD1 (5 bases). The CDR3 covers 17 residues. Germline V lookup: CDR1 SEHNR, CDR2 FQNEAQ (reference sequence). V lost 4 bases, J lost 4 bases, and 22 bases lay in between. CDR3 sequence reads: CASSSTPGPPWGTEAFF. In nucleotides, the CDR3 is TGTGCCAGCAGCTCAACTCCGGGGCCGCCCTGGGGCACTGAAGCTTTCTTT.

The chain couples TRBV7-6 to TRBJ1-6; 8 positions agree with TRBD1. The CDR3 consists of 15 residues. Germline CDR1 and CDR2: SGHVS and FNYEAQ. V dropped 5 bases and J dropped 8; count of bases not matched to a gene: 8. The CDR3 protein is CASSVTGGADSPLHF. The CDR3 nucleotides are TGTGCCAGCAGCGTAACAGGGGGTGCGGATTCACCCCTCCACTTT.